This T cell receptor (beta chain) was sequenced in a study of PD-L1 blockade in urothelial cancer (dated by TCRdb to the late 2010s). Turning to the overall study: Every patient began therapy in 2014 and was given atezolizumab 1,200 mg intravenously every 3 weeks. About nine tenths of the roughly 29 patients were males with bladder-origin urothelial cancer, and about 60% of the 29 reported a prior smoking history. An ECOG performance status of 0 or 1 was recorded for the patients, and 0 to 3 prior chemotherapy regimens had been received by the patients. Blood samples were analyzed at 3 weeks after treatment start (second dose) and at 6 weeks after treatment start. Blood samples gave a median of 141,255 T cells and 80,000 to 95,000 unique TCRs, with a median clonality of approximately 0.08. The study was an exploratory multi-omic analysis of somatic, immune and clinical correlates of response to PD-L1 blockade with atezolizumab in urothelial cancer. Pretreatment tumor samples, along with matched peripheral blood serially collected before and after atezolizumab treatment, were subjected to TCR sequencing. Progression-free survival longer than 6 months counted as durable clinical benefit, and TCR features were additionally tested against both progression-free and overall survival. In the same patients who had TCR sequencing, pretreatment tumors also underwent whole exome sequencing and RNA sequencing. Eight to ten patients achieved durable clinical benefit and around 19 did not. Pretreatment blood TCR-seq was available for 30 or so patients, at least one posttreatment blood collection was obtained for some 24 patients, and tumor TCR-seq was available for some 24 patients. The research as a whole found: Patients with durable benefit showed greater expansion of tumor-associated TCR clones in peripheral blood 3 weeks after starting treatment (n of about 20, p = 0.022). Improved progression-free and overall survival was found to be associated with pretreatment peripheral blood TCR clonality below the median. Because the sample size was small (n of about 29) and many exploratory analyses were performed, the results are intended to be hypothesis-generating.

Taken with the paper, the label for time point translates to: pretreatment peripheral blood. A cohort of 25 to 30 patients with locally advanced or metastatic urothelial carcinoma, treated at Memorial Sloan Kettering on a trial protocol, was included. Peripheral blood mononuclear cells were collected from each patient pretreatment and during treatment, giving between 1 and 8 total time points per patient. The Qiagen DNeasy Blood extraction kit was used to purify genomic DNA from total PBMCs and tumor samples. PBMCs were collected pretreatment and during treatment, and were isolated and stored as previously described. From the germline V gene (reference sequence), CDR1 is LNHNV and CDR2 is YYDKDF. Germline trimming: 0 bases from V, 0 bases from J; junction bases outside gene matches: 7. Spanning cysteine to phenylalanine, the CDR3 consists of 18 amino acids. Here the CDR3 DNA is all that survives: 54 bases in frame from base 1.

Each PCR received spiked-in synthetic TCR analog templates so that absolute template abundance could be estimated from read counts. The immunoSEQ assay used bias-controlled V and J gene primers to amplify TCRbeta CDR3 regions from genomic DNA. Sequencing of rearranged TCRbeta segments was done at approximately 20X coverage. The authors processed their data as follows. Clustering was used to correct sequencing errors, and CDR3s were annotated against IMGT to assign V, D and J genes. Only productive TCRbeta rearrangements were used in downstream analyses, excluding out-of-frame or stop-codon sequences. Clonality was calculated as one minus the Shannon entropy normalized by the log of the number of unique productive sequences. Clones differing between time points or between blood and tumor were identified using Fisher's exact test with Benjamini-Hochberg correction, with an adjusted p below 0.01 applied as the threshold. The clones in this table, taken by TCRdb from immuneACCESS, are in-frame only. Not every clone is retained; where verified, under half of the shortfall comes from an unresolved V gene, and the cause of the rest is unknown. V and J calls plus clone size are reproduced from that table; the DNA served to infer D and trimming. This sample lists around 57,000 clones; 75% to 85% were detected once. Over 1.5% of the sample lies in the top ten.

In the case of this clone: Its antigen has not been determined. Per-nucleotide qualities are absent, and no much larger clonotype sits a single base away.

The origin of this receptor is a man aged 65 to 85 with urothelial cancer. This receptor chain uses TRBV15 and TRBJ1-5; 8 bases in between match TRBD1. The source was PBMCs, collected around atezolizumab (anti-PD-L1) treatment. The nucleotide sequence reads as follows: TGTGCCACCAGCAGAGATCACCTACAGGGGGTTAGCAATCAGCCCCAGCATTTT. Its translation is CATSRDHLQGVSNQPQHF.